This T cell receptor beta chain comes out of a study of blood T cells in healthy people across ages. This clonotype showed up just a few times. A J-beta primer mix and a sample-barcoded 5' primer were used in a second PCR of roughly 7 to 12 cycles. From the 5' RACE reads, TCRdb called clonotypes with MiXCR, one entry per CDR3 protein. The data hold 1.5 million to 2 million distinct CDR3 sequences, with approximately 50% observed a single time. The sample was blood. This receptor was taken from a woman aged 40 to 55 in good health.

The CDR3: CASIRGTGIYEQYF. In DNA, the CDR3 is TGTGCCAGCATTCGCGGGACAGGGATCTACGAGCAGTACTTC. The J gene is TRBJ2-7, the V gene TRBV6-6, with 9 bases aligning to TRBD1. CDR3 length equals 14 residues. Trimming took 7 bases from V and 3 from J; bases not matched to a gene: 7. CDR1 is MNHNY, CDR2 SVGAGI, per germline (reference sequence).